This T cell receptor (beta chain) appears in the sequencing data of a study of blood T cells in healthy people across ages. The CDR3 runs 16 residues. CDR1 and CDR2 from the germline V gene are MNHNS and SASEGT. V was trimmed by 2 bases and J by 0 bases, leaving 14 bases between them. The second PCR ran roughly 6 to 11 cycles with a sample-barcoded 5' primer and J-beta primers. From the 5' RACE reads, TCRdb called clonotypes with MiXCR, one entry per CDR3 protein. The sample holds 500,000 to 700,000 distinct CDR3 sequences; approximately 30% are singletons and the top ten take around 14%. This clonotype was seen many times.

The sequence came from a woman over 75 in good health. The rearrangement links TRBV6-1 to TRBJ2-7, with D possibly being TRBD1 or TRBD2 (6 bases each). The specimen sequenced was blood. CDR3 amino acids: CASSETGARRSYEQYF. The CDR3 DNA is TGTGCCAGCAGTGAAACGGGGGCGCGGCGCTCCTACGAGCAGTACTTC.